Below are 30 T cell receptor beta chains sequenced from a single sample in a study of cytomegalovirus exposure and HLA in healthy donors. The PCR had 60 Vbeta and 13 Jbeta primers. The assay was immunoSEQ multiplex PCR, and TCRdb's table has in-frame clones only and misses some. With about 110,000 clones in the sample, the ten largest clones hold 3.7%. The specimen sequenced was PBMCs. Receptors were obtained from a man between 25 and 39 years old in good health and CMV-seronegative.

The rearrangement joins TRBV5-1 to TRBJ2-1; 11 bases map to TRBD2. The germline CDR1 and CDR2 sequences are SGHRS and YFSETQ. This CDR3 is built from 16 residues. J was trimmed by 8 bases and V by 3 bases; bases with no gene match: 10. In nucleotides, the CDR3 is TGCGCCAGCAGCTACTTTAGCGGGGGGGCCCAGGATGAGCAGTTCTTC. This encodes CASSYFSGGAQDEQFF.

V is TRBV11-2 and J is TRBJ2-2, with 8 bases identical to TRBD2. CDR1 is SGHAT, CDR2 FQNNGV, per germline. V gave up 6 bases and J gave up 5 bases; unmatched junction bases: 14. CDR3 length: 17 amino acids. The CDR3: CASRRNPRGGETGELFF. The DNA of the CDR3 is TGTGCCAGCAGGAGAAACCCCCGGGGGGGGGAAACCGGGGAGCTGTTTTTT.

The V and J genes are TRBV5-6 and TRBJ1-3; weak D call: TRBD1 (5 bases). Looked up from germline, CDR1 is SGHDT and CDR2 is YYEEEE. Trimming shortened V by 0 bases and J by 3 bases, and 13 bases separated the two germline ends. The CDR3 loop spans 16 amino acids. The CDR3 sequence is CASSLGGGLGGNTIYF. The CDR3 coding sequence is TGTGCCAGCAGCTTGGGCGGGGGACTGGGTGGAAACACCATATATTTT.

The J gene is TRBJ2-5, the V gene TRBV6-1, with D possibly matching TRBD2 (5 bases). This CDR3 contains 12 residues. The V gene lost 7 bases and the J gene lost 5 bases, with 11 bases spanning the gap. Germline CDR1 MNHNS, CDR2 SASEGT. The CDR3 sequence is CASTGNWETQYF. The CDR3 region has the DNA TGTGCCAGCACGGGAAATTGGGAGACCCAGTACTTC.

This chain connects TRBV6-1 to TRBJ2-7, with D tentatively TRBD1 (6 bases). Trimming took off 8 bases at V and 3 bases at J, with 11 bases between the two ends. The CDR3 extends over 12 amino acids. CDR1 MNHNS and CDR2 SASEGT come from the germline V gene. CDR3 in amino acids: CASYRVRYEQYF. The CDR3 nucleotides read TGTGCCAGCTACAGGGTTCGCTACGAGCAGTACTTC.

Here the CDR3 DNA reads TGTGCCAGTAGTAGCGGGGGGGCCTCCGGGGAGCTGTTTTTT. Translated: CASSSGGASGELFF. The chain links TRBV19 to TRBJ2-2; 9 bases map to TRBD2. Germline-derived CDR1 and CDR2 are LNHDA and SQIVND (reference sequence). This CDR3 spans 14 amino acids. V gave up 4 bases and J gave up 6 bases; unmatched junction bases: 3.

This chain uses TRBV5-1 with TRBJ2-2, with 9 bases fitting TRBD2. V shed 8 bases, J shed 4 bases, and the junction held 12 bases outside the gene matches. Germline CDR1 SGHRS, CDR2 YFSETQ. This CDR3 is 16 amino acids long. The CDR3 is CASKWLAGLSTGELFF. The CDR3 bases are TGCGCCAGTAAGTGGCTAGCGGGGCTCTCCACCGGGGAGCTGTTTTTT. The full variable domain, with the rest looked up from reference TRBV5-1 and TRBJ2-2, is KAGVTQTPRYLIKTRGQQVTLSCSPISGHRSVSWYQQTPGQGLQFLFEYFSETQRNKGNFPGRFSGRQFSNSRSEMNVSTLELGDSALYLCASKWLAGLSTGELFFGEGSRLTVL.

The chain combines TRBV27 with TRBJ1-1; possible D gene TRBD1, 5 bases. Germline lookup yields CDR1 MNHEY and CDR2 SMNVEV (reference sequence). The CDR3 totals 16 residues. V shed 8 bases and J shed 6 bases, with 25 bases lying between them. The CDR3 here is CASRNTETLRGAEAFF. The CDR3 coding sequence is TGTGCCAGCCGAAACACGGAGACCCTAAGGGGTGCTGAAGCTTTCTTT.

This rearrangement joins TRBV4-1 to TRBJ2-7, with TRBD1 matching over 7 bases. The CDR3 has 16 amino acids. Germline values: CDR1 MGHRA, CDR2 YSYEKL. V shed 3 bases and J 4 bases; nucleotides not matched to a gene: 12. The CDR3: CASSHELGTAYYEQYF. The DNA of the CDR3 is TGCGCCAGCAGCCATGAACTTGGGACAGCCTATTACGAGCAGTACTTC.

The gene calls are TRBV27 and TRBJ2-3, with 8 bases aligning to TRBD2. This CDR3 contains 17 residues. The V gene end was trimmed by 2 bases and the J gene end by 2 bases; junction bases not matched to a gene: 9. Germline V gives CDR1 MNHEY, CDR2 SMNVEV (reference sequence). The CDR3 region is CASSLSLRGGYTDTQYF. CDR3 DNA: TGTGCCAGCAGTTTAAGTCTACGGGGGGGCTACACAGATACGCAGTATTTT.

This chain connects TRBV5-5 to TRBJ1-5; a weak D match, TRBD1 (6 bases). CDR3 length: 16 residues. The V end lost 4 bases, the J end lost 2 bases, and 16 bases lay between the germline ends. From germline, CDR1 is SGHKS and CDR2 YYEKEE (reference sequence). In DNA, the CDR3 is TGTGCCAGCAGCGGCGGGGGACCAGGGGGCAATCAGCCCCAGCATTTT. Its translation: CASSGGGPGGNQPQHF.

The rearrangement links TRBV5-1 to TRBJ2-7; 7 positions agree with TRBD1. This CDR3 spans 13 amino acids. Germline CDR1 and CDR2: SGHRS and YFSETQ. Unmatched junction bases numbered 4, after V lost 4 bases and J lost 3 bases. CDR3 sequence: CASSRGGGYEQYF. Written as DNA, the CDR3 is TGCGCCAGCAGCCGAGGGGGCGGCTACGAGCAGTACTTC.

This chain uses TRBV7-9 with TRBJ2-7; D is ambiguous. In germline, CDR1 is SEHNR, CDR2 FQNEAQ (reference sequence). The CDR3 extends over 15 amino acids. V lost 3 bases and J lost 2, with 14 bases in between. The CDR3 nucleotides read TGTGCCAGCAGCTTTCGAGCCTCAATCGCCTACGAGCAGTACTTC. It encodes CASSFRASIAYEQYF.

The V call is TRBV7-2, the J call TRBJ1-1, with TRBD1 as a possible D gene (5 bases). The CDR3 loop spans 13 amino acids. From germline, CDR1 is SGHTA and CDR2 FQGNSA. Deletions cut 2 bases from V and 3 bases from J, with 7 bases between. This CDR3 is CASSLSRDTEAFF. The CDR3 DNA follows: TGTGCCAGCAGCTTATCCAGGGACACTGAAGCTTTCTTT. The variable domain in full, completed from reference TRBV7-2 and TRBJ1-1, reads GAGVSQSPSNKVTEKGKDVELRCDPISGHTALYWYRQSLGQGLEFLIYFQGNSAPDKSGLPSDRFSAERTGGSVSTLTIQRTQQEDSAVYLCASSLSRDTEAFFGQGTRLTVV.

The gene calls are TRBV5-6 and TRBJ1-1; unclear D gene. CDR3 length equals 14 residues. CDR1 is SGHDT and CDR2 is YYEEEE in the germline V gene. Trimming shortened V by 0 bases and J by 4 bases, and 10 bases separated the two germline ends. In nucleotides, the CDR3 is TGTGCCAGCAGCTTGGCCGCGGGAATCACTGAAGCTTTCTTT. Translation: CASSLAAGITEAFF. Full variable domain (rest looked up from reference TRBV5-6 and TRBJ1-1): DAGVTQSPTHLIKTRGQQVTLRCSPKSGHDTVSWYQQALGQGPQFIFQYYEEEERQRGNFPDRFSGHQFPNYSSELNVNALLLGDSALYLCASSLAAGITEAFFGQGTRLTVV.

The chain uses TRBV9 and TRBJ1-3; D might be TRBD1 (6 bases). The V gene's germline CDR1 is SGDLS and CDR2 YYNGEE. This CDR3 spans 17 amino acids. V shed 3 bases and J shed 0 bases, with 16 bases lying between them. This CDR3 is CASSATTGTSSGNTIYF. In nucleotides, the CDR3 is TGTGCCAGCAGCGCCACCACAGGGACCAGCTCTGGAAACACCATATATTTT.

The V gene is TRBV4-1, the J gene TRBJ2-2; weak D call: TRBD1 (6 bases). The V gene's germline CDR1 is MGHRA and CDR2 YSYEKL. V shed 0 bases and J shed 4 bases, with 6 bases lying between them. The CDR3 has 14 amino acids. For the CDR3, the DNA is TGCGCCAGCAGCCAAGAAGGGGGCACCGGGGAGCTGTTTTTT. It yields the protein CASSQEGGTGELFF.

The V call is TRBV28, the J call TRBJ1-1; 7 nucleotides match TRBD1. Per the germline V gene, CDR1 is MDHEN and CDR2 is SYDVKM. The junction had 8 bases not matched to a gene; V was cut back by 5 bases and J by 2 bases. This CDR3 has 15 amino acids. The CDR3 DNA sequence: TGTGCCAGCAGTCCGCGGACAGGAGCCAACACTGAAGCTTTCTTT. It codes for CASSPRTGANTEAFF.

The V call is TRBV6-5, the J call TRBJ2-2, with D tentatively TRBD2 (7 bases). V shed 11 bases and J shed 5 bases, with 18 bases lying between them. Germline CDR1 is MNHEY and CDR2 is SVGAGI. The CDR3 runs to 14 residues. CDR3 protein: CAHAAGAGTGELFF. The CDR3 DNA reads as TGTGCCCATGCTGCGGGGGCGGGGACCGGGGAGCTGTTTTTT.

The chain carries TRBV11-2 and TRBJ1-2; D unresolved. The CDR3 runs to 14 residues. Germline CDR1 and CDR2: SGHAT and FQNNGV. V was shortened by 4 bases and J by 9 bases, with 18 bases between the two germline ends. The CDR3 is CASSWRVEDLSYTF. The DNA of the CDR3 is TGTGCCAGCAGCTGGCGGGTGGAGGATCTAAGCTACACCTTC. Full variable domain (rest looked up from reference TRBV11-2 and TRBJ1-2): EAGVAQSPRYKIIEKRQSVAFWCNPISGHATLYWYQQILGQGPKLLIQFQNNGVVDDSQLPKDRFSAERLKGVDSTLKIQPAKLEDSAVYLCASSWRVEDLSYTFGSGTRLTVV.

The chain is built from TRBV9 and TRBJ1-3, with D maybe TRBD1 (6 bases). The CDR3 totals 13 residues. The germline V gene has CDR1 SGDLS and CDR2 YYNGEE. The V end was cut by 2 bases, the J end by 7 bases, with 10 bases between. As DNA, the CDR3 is TGTGCCAGCAGCGTTACAGGGAGCAACACCATATATTTT. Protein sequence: CASSVTGSNTIYF.

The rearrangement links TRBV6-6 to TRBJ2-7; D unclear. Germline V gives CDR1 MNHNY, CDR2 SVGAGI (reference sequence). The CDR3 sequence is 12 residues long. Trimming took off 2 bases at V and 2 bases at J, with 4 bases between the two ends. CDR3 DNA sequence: TGTGCCAGCAGTTACCGTCCCTACGAGCAGTACTTC. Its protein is CASSYRPYEQYF.

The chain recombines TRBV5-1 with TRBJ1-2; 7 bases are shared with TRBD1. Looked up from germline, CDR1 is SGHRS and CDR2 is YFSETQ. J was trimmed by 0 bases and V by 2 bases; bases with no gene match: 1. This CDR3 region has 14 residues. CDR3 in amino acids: CASSFGTANYGYTF. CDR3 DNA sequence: TGCGCCAGCAGCTTCGGGACAGCTAACTATGGCTACACCTTC.

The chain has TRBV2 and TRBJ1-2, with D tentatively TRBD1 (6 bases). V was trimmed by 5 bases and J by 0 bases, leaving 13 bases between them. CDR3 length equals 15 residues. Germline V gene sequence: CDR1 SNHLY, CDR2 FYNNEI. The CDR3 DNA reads TGTGCCAGCAGTCAGGGGAGGGAGGCTAACTATGGCTACACCTTC. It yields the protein CASSQGREANYGYTF.

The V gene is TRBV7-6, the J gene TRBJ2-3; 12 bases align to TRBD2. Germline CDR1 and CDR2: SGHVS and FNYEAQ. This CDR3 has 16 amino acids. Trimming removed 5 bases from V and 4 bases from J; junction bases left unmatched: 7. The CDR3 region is CASSPRTSGAPDTQYF. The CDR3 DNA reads TGTGCCAGCAGCCCAAGGACTAGCGGGGCCCCAGATACGCAGTATTTT.

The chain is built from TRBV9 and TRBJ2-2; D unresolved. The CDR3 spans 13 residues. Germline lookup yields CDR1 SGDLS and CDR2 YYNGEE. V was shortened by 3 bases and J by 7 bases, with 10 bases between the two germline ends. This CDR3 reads CASSALMVGELFF. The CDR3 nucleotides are TGTGCCAGCAGCGCACTCATGGTCGGGGAGCTGTTTTTT.

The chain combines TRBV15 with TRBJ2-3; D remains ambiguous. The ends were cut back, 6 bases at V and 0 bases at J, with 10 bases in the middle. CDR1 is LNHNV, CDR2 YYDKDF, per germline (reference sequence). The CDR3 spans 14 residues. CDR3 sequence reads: CATRIGASTDTQYF. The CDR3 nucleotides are TGTGCCACCAGAATCGGAGCTAGCACAGATACGCAGTATTTT. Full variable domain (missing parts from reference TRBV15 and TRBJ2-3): DAMVIQNPRYQVTQFGKPVTLSCSQTLNHNVMYWYQQKSSQAPKLLFHYYDKDFNNEADTPDNFQSRRPNTSFCFLDIRSPGLGDTAMYLCATRIGASTDTQYFGPGTRLTVL.

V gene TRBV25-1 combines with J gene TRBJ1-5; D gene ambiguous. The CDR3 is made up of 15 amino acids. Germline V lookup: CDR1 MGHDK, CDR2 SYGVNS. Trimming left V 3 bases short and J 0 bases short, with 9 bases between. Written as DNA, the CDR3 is TGTGCCAGCAGTGATGGCAGATATAGCAATCAGCCCCAGCATTTT. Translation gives CASSDGRYSNQPQHF. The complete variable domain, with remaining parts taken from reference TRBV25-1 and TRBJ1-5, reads EADIYQTPRYLVIGTGKKITLECSQTMGHDKMYWYQQDPGMELHLIHYSYGVNSTEKGDLSSESTVSRIRTEHFPLTLESARPSHTSQYLCASSDGRYSNQPQHFGDGTRLSIL.

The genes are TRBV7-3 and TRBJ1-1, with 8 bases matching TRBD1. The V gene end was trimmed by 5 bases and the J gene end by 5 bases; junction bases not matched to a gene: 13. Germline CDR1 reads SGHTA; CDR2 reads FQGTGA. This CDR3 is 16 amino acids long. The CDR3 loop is CASSILTRDRTTEAFF. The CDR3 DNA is TGTGCCAGCAGCATCCTAACCCGGGACAGGACGACTGAAGCTTTCTTT.

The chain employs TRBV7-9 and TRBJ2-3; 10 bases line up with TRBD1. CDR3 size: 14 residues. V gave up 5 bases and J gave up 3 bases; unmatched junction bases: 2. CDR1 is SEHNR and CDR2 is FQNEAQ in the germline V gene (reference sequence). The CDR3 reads CASSGDRGTDTQYF. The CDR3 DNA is TGTGCCAGCAGCGGGGACAGGGGAACAGATACGCAGTATTTT. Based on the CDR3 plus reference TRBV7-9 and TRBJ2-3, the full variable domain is DTGVSQNPRHKITKRGQNVTFRCDPISEHNRLYWYRQTLGQGPEFLTYFQNEAQLEKSRLLSDRFSAERPKGSFSTLEIQRTEQGDSAMYLCASSGDRGTDTQYFGPGTRLTVL.